This T cell receptor (beta chain) appears in the sequencing data of a study of T-cell reconstitution after alpha-beta-depleted transplantation in children. Overall study findings and caveats: Roughly two months post-transplant, alpha-beta T cells reportedly originated from several hundred graft clones that had expanded.

TCRbeta library construction was performed incorporating unique molecular identifiers. TCRdb reanalysed the PCR reads using MiXCR and keeps one entry per CDR3 protein. The top ten hold roughly 5% of the sample, which has 700,000 to 950,000 distinct CDR3 sequences, roughly 16% seen once. This CDR3 comprises 15 residues. Between the trimmed V and J ends, which lost 3 bases and 2 bases, there was a span of 14 bases. Germline V lookup: CDR1 LNHDA, CDR2 SQIVND (reference sequence). To note about this clonotype: Antigen unknown.

This receptor was taken from a male patient aged 10-17 years who had a stem cell transplant for acute lymphoblastic leukemia, so the T cells may come from the graft donor. This sequence joins TRBV19 and TRBJ2-7, with D possibly called TRBD1 or TRBD2 (5 bases each). The sample here was PBMCs, mostly from graft donor cells, taken 360 days after TCRalphabeta/CD19-depleted stem cell transplant. CDR3 in DNA: TGTGCCAGTAGTATCGGGGCAGGATACGCCTACGAGCAGTACTTC. Protein: CASSIGAGYAYEQYF.